This TCR beta chain appears in the sequencing data of a study of blood T cell repertoires in COVID-19. The assay was immunoSEQ multiplex PCR, and TCRdb's table has in-frame clones only and misses some. The data show about 130,000 clones, with 84% seen just once and about 13% held by the top ten. The V gene's germline CDR1 is LGHDT and CDR2 YNNKEL (reference sequence). Trimming cost V 0 bases and J 0 bases, with 6 bases left between them. This CDR3 region has 15 residues. Sequencing was performed on peripheral blood. The chain employs TRBV3-1 (or the pseudogene TRBV3-2) and TRBJ1-3, with unresolved D. The TCR sequence derives from a human donor in a cohort sampled during active COVID-19. The DNA of the CDR3 is TGTGCCAGCAGCCAAGATTTCAGCTCTGGAAACACCATATATTTT. This sequence encodes CASSQDFSSGNTIYF.